The rows below give T cell receptor beta chains drawn from one sample of a study of shared clonotypes between healthy human individuals. Clones were sequenced by immunoSEQ multiplex PCR, and TCRdb holds only the in-frame ones, with some missing. The profile shows about 980,000 clones, around three quarters of them singletons. The specimen sequenced was memory CD4+ T cells sorted from blood. The receptors here all came from a man aged 18 to 29 in good health. Each CDR3 is given with its conserved first and last residue. A D gene is named only where the DNA matches it firmly. Some rows have no size entry. The others give once, few or many, or a class for an expanded clone.

clone_size j_call v_call d_call cdr3_nt cdr3_aa
- TRBJ1-5 TRBV2 - TGTGCCAGCAGTCGAGCGACAGCCGTGCAGCCCCAGCATTTT CASSRATAVQPQHF
many TRBJ2-3 TRBV11-1 - TGTGCCAGCAGCTCCGGTGAGACGACAGATACGCAGTATTTT CASSSGETTDTQYF
few TRBJ2-4 TRBV4-1 - TGCGCCAGCAGCCAAGATGTTGGGGGAGGTTACTTTAGCCAAAACATTCAGTACTTC CASSQDVGGGYFSQNIQYF
- TRBJ1-1 TRBV5-4 - TGTGCCAGCAGCGTTTTTTTGAACACTGAAGCTTTCTTT CASSVFLNTEAFF
- TRBJ2-2 TRBV19 - TGTGCCAGTAGTGTGTCAGGGGTTATCGGGGAGCTGTTTTTT CASSVSGVIGELFF
- TRBJ2-2 TRBV9 TRBD2 TGTGCCAGCAGCTCCGGGACTAGGAGTCTCGGGGAGCTGTTTTTT CASSSGTRSLGELFF
- TRBJ2-5 TRBV5-1 TRBD1 TGCGCCAGTGGGCCGGGACAGGTCGTCCAAGAGACCCAGTACTTC CASGPGQVVQETQYF
many TRBJ1-1 TRBV30 TRBD1 TGTGCCTGGAGTTTCCGGGACAGGAACACTGAAGCTTTCTTT CAWSFRDRNTEAFF
- TRBJ2-3 TRBV7-9 - TGTGCCAGCAGCTTAGAAGGGACCTCGCAGTATTTT CASSLEGTSQYF
- TRBJ1-5 TRBV10-2 - TGCGCCAGCAGTGAGGGGTGGAGGAGTCAGCCCCAGCATTTT CASSEGWRSQPQHF
- TRBJ1-1 TRBV7-9 - TGTGCCAGCAGCTACCAACAGGGCGGCACTGAAGCTTTCTTT CASSYQQGGTEAFF
once TRBJ2-1 TRBV11-3 - TGTGCCAGCAGCTTAGATGGTAAAGAGCAGTTCTTC CASSLDGKEQFF
- TRBJ2-2 TRBV6-6 - TGTGCCAGCAGTGGCGGAAACACCGGGGAGCTGTTTTTT CASSGGNTGELFF
once TRBJ1-5 TRBV30 - TGTGCCTGGAACTTGGACAGCAGCAATCAGCCCCAGCATTTT CAWNLDSSNQPQHF
- TRBJ2-1 TRBV11-3 TRBD2 TGTGCCAGCAGCTTGGCGGGGACTACAACCCATGAGCAGTTCTTC CASSLAGTTTHEQFF
many TRBJ2-7 TRBV29-1 TRBD2 TGCAGCGTTCGGACTAGCGGGGTTTACGAGCAGTACTTC CSVRTSGVYEQYF
- TRBJ2-7 TRBV4-2 - TGTGCCAGCAGCCCAGAACTACCGGGACGATCAAGGGGGATGGGGGCCTACGAGCAGTACTTC CASSPELPGRSRGMGAYEQYF
- TRBJ1-1 TRBV7-9 TRBD1 TGTGCCAGCAGCTGGGGGACAGGGAGGTACACTGAAGCTTTCTTT CASSWGTGRYTEAFF
- TRBJ2-7 TRBV6-5 TRBD1 TGTGCCAGCAGCCCGACAGGGGGTACCTACGAGCAGTACTTC CASSPTGGTYEQYF
- TRBJ2-2 TRBV5-6 TRBD1 TGTGCCAGCAGCTCCACCCACAGACAGGGGATAAGGGCCGGGGAGCTGTTTTTT CASSSTHRQGIRAGELFF
- TRBJ1-1 TRBV30 - TGTGCCTGGAGTCCCAATAAGAACACTGAAGCTTTCTTT CAWSPNKNTEAFF
- TRBJ2-5 TRBV5-6 - TGTGCCAGCAGCTTGGTAGGGATCAAGGAGACCCAGTACTTC CASSLVGIKETQYF
once TRBJ2-3 TRBV9 TRBD2 TGTGCCAGCAGCGGAAGTGGGGGGGTTAGCACAGATACGCAGTATTTT CASSGSGGVSTDTQYF
- TRBJ1-5 TRBV7-8 - TGTGCCAGCAGCTTAGCCCGCCAGGCCTCTCGGGGCAATCAGCCCCAGCATTTT CASSLARQASRGNQPQHF
- TRBJ1-4 TRBV5-1 - TGCGCCAGCAGCTTGGGAGGGACTAATGAAAAACTGTTTTTT CASSLGGTNEKLFF
- TRBJ1-2 TRBV7-8 - TGTGCCAGCAGCACCGACCCACAGGGAATGGGCTACACCTTC CASSTDPQGMGYTF
- TRBJ2-1 TRBV6-5 - TGTGCCAGCAGACGAGGGGAGGTGTGGAATGAGCAGTTCTTC CASRRGEVWNEQFF
- TRBJ2-7 TRBV10-2 - TGCGCCAGCAGTGAGTCGGCTGGCGAGCAGTACTTC CASSESAGEQYF
- TRBJ1-5 TRBV7-2 - TGTGCCAGCAGCTTCGGGTCGGGCCAGCCCCAGCATTTT CASSFGSGQPQHF
few TRBJ2-7 TRBV29-1 - TGCAGCGCTGGTGGGGGGCGCATGGTCGAGCAGTACTTC CSAGGGRMVEQYF
- TRBJ2-4 TRBV5-4 - TGTGCCAGCAGCTTGTGGGCCAAAAACATTCAGTACTTC CASSLWAKNIQYF
- TRBJ1-1 TRBV27 - TGTGCCAGCAGTTTTAATTCCAGGGGCGCTGAAGCTTTCTTT CASSFNSRGAEAFF
- TRBJ1-6 TRBV30 - TGTGCCTGGGGACCCAAATCGGGATACTCACCCCTCCACTTT CAWGPKSGYSPLHF
- TRBJ2-7 TRBV6-1 TRBD1 TGTGCCAGCAGTGCCGGACAGGGCTCCGAGCAGTACTTC CASSAGQGSEQYF
- TRBJ2-1 TRBV6-6 - TGTGCCAGCAGTTACGCGAACATTGACTCGAATGAGCAGTTCTTC CASSYANIDSNEQFF
- TRBJ2-7 TRBV10-2 - TGCGCCAGCAGTGGGGGACTGAGCTCCTACGAGCAGTACTTC CASSGGLSSYEQYF
once TRBJ2-5 TRBV5-1 - TGCGCCAGCAGCTTGGGGGGGAGTCAAGAGACCCAGTACTTC CASSLGGSQETQYF